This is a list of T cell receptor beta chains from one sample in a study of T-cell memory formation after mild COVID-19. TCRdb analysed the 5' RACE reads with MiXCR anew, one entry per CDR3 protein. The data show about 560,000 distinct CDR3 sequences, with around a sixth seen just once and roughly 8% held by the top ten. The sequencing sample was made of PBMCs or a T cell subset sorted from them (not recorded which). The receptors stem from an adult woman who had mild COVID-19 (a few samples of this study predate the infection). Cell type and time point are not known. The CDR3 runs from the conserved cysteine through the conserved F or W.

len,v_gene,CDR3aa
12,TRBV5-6,CASSLADREAFF
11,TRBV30,CAWSRDRGYTF
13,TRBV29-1,CSVEDLPSNEQFF
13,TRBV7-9,CASSSAHDQPQHF
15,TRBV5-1,CASSLDGGPADTIYF
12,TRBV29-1,CSVKQGNYGYTF
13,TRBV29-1,CSVATSGTGELFF
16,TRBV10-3,CAISAQGGDYSYEQYF
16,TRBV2,CASSESIGVSTGELFF
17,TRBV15,CATSRDRQVHPYNEQFF
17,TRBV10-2,CASSEFHGGWNTGELFF
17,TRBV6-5,CASSYSSVGVRGNTIYF
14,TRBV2,CASREWTVNEKLFF
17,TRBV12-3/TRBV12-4,CASSLALAGVETGELFF
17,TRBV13,CASSSLGTGTSTDTQYF
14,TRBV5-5,CASSLDTGGAPLHF
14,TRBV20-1,CSARTPGATDTQYF
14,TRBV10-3,CAIKPDGHTGELFF